The clone carrying this TCR beta chain has a handful of counts. Its antigen is as yet unknown. UMIs and a universal primer site were added when TCR cDNA was made by 5'RACE template switching. TCRdb called the 5' RACE reads again in MiXCR, with one record for every CDR3 protein. The table includes around 590,000 distinct CDR3 sequences, roughly an eighth detected once. The CDR3 sequence is 14 residues long. V trimming: 6 bases; J trimming: 0 bases; junction bases outside the gene matches: 5. Germline V gene sequence: CDR1 ENHRY, CDR2 SYGVKD. The sample comes from a study of T cells after yellow fever vaccination. The study, taken as a whole, reports: Reappearance after the booster was seen for most primary-vaccination clones, at roughly 96% CD4 and about 90% CD8. Compared with primary, the secondary response was weaker and peaked at day 5, not 15.

This chain links TRBV10-3 with TRBJ2-7; 7 bases are shared with TRBD1. The origin of this receptor is a man aged 25-40 years who received the YFV17D yellow fever vaccine. The sample was PBMCs, taken on the day of the yellow fever booster vaccination. CDR3 sequence reads: CAIRGTASSYEQYF. DNA of the CDR3: TGTGCCATCAGGGGGACAGCTAGCTCCTACGAGCAGTACTTC.